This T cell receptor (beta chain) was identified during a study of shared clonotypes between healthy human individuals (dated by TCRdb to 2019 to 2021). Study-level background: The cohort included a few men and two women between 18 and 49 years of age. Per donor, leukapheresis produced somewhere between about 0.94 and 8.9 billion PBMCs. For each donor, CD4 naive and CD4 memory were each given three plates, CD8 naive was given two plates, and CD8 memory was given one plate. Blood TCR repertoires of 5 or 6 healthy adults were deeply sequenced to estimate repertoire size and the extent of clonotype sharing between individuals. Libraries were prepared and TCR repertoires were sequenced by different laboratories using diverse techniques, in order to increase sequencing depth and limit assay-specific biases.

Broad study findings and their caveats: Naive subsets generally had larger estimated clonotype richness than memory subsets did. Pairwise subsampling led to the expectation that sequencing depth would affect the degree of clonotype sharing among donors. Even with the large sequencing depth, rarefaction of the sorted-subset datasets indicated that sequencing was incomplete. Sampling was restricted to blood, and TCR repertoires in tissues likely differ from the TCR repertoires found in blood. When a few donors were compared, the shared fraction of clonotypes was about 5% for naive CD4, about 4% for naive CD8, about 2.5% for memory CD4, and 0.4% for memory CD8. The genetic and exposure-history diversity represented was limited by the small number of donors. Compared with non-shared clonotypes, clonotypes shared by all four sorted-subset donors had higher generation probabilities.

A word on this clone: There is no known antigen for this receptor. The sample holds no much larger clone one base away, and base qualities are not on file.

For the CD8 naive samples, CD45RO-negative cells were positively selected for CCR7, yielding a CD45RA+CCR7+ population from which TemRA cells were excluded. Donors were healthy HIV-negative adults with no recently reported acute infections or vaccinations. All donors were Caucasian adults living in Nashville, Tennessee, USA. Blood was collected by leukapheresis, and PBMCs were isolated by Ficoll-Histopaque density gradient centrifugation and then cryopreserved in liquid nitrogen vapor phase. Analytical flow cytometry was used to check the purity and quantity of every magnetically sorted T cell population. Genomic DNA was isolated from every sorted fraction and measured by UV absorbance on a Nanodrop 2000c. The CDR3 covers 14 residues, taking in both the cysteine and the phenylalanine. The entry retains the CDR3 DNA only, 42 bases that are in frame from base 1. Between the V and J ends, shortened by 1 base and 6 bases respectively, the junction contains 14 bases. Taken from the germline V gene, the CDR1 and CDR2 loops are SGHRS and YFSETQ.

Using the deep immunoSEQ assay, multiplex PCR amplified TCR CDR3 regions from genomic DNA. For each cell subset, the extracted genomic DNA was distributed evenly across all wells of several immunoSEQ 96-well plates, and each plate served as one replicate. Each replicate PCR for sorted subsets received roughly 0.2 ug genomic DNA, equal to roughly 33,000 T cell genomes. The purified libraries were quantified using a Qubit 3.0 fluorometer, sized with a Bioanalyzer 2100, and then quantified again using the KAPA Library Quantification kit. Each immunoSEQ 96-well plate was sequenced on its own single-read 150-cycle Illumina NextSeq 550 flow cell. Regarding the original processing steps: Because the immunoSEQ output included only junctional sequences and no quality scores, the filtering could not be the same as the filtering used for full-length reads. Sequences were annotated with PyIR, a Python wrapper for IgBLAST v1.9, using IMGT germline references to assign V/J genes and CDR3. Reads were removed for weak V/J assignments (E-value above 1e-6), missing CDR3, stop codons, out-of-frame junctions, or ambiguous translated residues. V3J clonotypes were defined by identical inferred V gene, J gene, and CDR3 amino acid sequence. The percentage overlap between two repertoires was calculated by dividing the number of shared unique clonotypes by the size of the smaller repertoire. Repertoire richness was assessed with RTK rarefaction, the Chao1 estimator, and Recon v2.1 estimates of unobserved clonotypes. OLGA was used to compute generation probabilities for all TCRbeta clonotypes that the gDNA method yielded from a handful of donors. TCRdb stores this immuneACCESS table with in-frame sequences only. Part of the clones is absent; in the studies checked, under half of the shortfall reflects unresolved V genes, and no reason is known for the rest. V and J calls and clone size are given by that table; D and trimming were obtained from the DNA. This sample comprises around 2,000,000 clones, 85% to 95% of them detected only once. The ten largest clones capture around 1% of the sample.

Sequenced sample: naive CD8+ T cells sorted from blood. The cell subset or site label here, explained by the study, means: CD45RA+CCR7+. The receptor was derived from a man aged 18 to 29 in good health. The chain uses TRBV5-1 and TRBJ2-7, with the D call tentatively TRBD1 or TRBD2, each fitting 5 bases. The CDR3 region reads CASSLPSLGGEQYF. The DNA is TGCGCCAGCAGCTTGCCCTCCCTTGGGGGCGAGCAGTACTTC.